The 9 T cell receptor beta chains below come from one sample, sequenced in a study of early stage breast cancer tumors. Repertoires were generated with immunoSEQ multiplex PCR, while TCRdb's copy carries only in-frame clones and drops some. The sample has around 71,000 clones, 65% to 85% seen once; the top ten hold roughly 3.2%. Sequencing was performed on blood. The origin of the receptors is a person aged 55 to 75 with breast cancer.

The rearrangement joins TRBV11-2 to TRBJ2-7; TRBD1 might be the D (6 bases). Germline loops: CDR1 SGHAT, CDR2 FQNNGV. V was trimmed by 3 bases and J by 2 bases, leaving 14 bases between them. The CDR3 length is 15 residues. This CDR3 is CASSFRGGEPYEQYF. DNA of the CDR3: TGTGCCAGCAGCTTCAGAGGGGGAGAACCCTACGAGCAGTACTTC. Supplemented by reference TRBV11-2 and TRBJ2-7, the full variable domain reads EAGVAQSPRYKIIEKRQSVAFWCNPISGHATLYWYQQILGQGPKLLIQFQNNGVVDDSQLPKDRFSAERLKGVDSTLKIQPAKLEDSAVYLCASSFRGGEPYEQYFGPGTRLTVT.

V and J are TRBV30 and TRBJ2-7, with D perhaps given as TRBD1 or TRBD2 (5 bases each). This CDR3 is built from 15 residues. Per germline, CDR1 GTSNPN and CDR2 SVGIG (reference sequence). Trimming cost V 0 bases and J 2 bases, with 14 bases left between them. The CDR3 nucleotides are TGTGCCTGGAGTGTATGGGGGAAAGGGGCCTACGAGCAGTACTTC. Its translation: CAWSVWGKGAYEQYF.

The chain combines TRBV11-1 with TRBJ1-6; D is perhaps TRBD1 (6 bases). The V end lost 4 bases, the J end lost 0 bases, and 13 bases lay between the germline ends. Germline assignment: CDR1 SGHAT and CDR2 FQDESV (reference sequence). This CDR3 comprises 17 residues. The CDR3: CASSSPDRSSYNSPLHF. Here the CDR3 DNA reads TGTGCCAGCAGCTCCCCCGACAGGAGCTCCTATAATTCACCCCTCCACTTT.

The chain couples TRBV7-8 to TRBJ2-3; 14 bases line up with TRBD2. V shed 4 bases and J 6 bases; nucleotides not matched to a gene: 6. Germline V CDR1 and CDR2: SGHVS, FQNEAQ. This CDR3 is 16 amino acids long. The CDR3 DNA sequence: TGTGCCAGCAGCTACGGACTAGCGGGGGGAGCGGATACGCAGTATTTT. Translation: CASSYGLAGGADTQYF.

The CDR3 nucleotides read TGTGCCAGCAGCTTTGAGGCCTACGAGCAGTACTTC. Its protein product is CASSFEAYEQYF. This chain uses TRBV5-6 with TRBJ2-7; D is ambiguous. V was shortened by 2 bases and J by 2 bases, with 5 bases between the two germline ends. The CDR3 runs 12 residues. Germline loops: CDR1 SGHDT, CDR2 YYEEEE.

J is TRBJ1-6 and V is TRBV18, with TRBD1 matching 8 bases. CDR3 length: 14 amino acids. The germline V gene has CDR1 KGHSH and CDR2 LQKENI. The V gene end was trimmed by 6 bases and the J gene end by 10 bases; junction bases not matched to a gene: 8. CDR3 in amino acids: CASSPGQGVSPLHF. DNA for the CDR3: TGTGCCAGCTCGCCTGGACAGGGAGTCTCACCCCTCCACTTT.

The chain carries TRBV20-1 and TRBJ2-7; no reliable D call. The V gene's germline CDR1 is DFQATT and CDR2 SNEGSKA (reference sequence). The CDR3 contains 10 residues. The CDR3 nucleotides are TGCAGACTGTGCTCCTACGAGCAGTACTTC. This sequence encodes CRLCSYEQYF.

The chain carries TRBV18 and TRBJ1-4, with 9 bases fitting TRBD1. CDR3 length: 15 amino acids. Trimming removed 3 bases from V and 7 bases from J; junction bases left unmatched: 6. The V gene's germline CDR1 is KGHSH and CDR2 LQKENI. CDR3 sequence (DNA): TGTGCCAGCTCACCCGGGACAGGGAATAGTGAAAAACTGTTTTTT. Amino acid sequence: CASSPGTGNSEKLFF.

The rearrangement uses TRBV2 and TRBJ2-1, with TRBD2 matching over 7 bases. Per germline, CDR1 SNHLY and CDR2 FYNNEI. This CDR3 is 16 amino acids long. The V segment lost 5 bases and the J segment 0 bases; nucleotides outside the gene matches: 7. Here the CDR3 reads CASSIPSGSSYNEQFF. The CDR3 DNA sequence: TGTGCCAGCAGTATCCCTAGCGGCAGCTCCTACAATGAGCAGTTCTTC.